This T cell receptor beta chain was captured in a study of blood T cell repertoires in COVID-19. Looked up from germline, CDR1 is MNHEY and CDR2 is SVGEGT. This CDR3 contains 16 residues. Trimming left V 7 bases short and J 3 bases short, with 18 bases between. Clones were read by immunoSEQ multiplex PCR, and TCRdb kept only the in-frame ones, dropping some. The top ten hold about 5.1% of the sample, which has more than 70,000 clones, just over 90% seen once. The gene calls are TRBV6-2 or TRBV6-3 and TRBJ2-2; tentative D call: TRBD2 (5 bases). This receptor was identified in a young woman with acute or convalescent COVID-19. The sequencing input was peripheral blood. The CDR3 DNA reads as TGTGCCAGCACCCCCCATATGCTAGCCGACACCGGGGAGCTGTTTTTT. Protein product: CASTPHMLADTGELFF.